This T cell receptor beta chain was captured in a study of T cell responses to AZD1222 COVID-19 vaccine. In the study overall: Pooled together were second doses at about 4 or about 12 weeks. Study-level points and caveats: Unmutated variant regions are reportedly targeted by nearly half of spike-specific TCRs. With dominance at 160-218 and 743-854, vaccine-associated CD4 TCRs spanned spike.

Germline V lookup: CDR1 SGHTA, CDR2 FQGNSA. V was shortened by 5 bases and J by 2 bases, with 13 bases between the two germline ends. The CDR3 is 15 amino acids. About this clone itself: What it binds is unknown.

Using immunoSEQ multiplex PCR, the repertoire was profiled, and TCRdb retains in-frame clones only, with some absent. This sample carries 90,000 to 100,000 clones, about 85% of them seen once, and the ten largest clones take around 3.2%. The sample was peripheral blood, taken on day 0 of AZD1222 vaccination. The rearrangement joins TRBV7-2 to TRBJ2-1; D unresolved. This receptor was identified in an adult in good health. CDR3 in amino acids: CASSHTVGAYNEQFF. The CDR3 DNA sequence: TGTGCCAGCAGCCACACCGTCGGTGCCTACAATGAGCAGTTCTTC.